The 21 T cell receptor beta chains given below trace back to one sample, sequenced in a study of cytomegalovirus exposure and HLA in healthy donors. The protocol was immunoSEQ multiplex PCR, while the TCRdb copy is restricted to in-frame clones and leaves out a portion. The repertoire holds roughly 220,000 clones, with about 93% as singletons. The sequencing sample was made of PBMCs. The origin of the receptors is a woman aged 18-29 years in good health and CMV-seronegative.

J is TRBJ2-3 and V is TRBV28; the D gene is possibly TRBD2 (5 bases). Germline CDR1 reads MDHEN; CDR2 reads SYDVKM. The CDR3 has 15 residues. V dropped 3 bases and J dropped 0 bases, with 10 bases sitting between them. The CDR3 sequence is CASSFTGKSTDTQYF. In DNA form, the CDR3 reads TGTGCCAGCAGTTTTACGGGAAAAAGCACAGATACGCAGTATTTT. Full variable domain (remainder filled in from reference TRBV28 and TRBJ2-3): DVKVTQSSRYLVKRTGEKVFLECVQDMDHENMFWYRQDPGLGLRLIYFSYDVKMKEKGDIPEGYSVSREKKERFSLILESASTNQTSMYLCASSFTGKSTDTQYFGPGTRLTVL.

This chain joins TRBV4-1 and TRBJ1-1, with TRBD1 matching 9 bases. V was clipped by 1 base and J by 5 bases; unmatched bases: 14. Germline CDR1 is MGHRA and CDR2 is YSYEKL. The CDR3 runs 18 residues. CDR3 DNA: TGCGCCAGCAGCCAAGTATGGATACCGGGACAGGGAGGAACTGAAGCTTTCTTT. This gives the protein CASSQVWIPGQGGTEAFF.

The chain combines TRBV5-6 with TRBJ1-1; TRBD1 agrees at 8 bases. After removal of 3 bases from V and 2 bases from J, the junction contained 3 bases not matched to a gene. The germline V gene encodes CDR1 SGHDT and CDR2 YYEEEE. The CDR3 totals 14 residues. The chain's CDR3 is CASSWDRSNTEAFF. CDR3 bases: TGTGCCAGCAGCTGGGACAGGTCCAACACTGAAGCTTTCTTT.

The V and J genes are TRBV15 and TRBJ1-5; 10 bases match TRBD1. V lost 8 bases and J lost 7; bases outside the gene matches: 5. This CDR3 comprises 13 residues. Germline loops: CDR1 LNHNV, CDR2 YYDKDF (reference sequence). The CDR3 loop reads CATSGTGDQPQHF. CDR3 nucleotides: TGTGCCACCTCCGGGACAGGGGACCAGCCCCAGCATTTT.

This chain links TRBV20-1 with TRBJ1-1; D not resolved. Germline values: CDR1 DFQATT, CDR2 SNEGSKA (reference sequence). Trimming removed 5 bases from V and 11 bases from J, with 12 bases in between. The CDR3 covers 10 residues. The CDR3 protein is CSAEGPKAFF. The CDR3 nucleotides are TGCAGTGCTGAGGGCCCGAAGGCTTTCTTT.

The V and J genes are TRBV10-2 and TRBJ2-1; 12 nucleotides line up with TRBD2. The V gene end was trimmed by 6 bases and the J gene end by 5 bases; junction bases not matched to a gene: 2. Germline V gene data show CDR1 as WSHSY and CDR2 as SAAADI. This CDR3 has 14 residues. Here the CDR3 reads CASRLAGGDNEQFF. CDR3 nucleotides: TGCGCCAGCAGACTAGCGGGAGGTGACAATGAGCAGTTCTTC.

This clone was recorded once. This chain uses TRBV19 with TRBJ1-4, with D possibly matching TRBD1 (6 bases). Trimming took 7 bases from V and 7 from J, leaving 10 bases between them. CDR1 is LNHDA, CDR2 SQIVND, per germline (reference sequence). CDR3 length: 12 amino acids. This CDR3 is CASTGHREKLFF. In DNA, the CDR3 is TGTGCCAGTACGGGACATCGTGAAAAACTGTTTTTT.

The V and J genes are TRBV4-2 and TRBJ2-5; 8 positions match TRBD2. This CDR3 comprises 15 residues. V shed 0 bases and J 1 base; nucleotides not matched to a gene: 1. Germline CDR1 and CDR2: LGHNA and YNFKEQ. CDR3 nucleotides: TGTGCCAGCAGCCAAGAAACTAGCGGCCAAGAGACCCAGTACTTC. It translates to CASSQETSGQETQYF.

The chain carries TRBV28 and TRBJ1-2, with D unresolved. CDR3 length: 11 residues. Trimming took 6 bases from V and 9 from J, leaving 11 bases between them. The germline CDR1 and CDR2 sequences are MDHEN and SYDVKM. CDR3 in amino acids: CASRGDVSYTF. The DNA of the CDR3 is TGTGCCAGCAGGGGCGACGTGAGCTACACCTTC.

V is TRBV27 and J is TRBJ2-5; 10 bases align to TRBD2. The V and J ends lost 3 bases and 2 bases, in that order; junction bases with no gene match: 9. The germline CDR1 and CDR2 sequences are MNHEY and SMNVEV (reference sequence). The CDR3 loop spans 17 amino acids. The CDR3 DNA is TGTGCCAGCAGTTTGGGTTCTCTAGCGGGGGTACAAGAGACCCAGTACTTC. The encoded protein is CASSLGSLAGVQETQYF.

This chain joins TRBV6-5 and TRBJ1-1; D may be TRBD1 (6 bases). Germline V lookup: CDR1 MNHEY, CDR2 SVGAGI. The CDR3 loop spans 13 amino acids. V lost 1 base, J lost 9 bases, and 12 bases lay in between. CDR3 residues: CASSYLNREKAFF. As DNA, the CDR3 is TGTGCCAGCAGTTACTTAAACAGGGAGAAAGCTTTCTTT.

The rearrangement links TRBV5-1 to TRBJ2-5; 14 nucleotides align to TRBD2. Unmatched junction bases numbered 9, after V lost 4 bases and J lost 4 bases. The CDR3 sequence is 17 residues long. CDR1 and CDR2 (germline): SGHRS, YFSETQ. CDR3 loop: CASSLRTSGRSPETQYF. CDR3 sequence (DNA): TGCGCCAGCAGCCTCCGGACTAGCGGGAGGTCCCCAGAGACCCAGTACTTC.

The table lists this clone with a few counts. The CDR3 DNA sequence: TGTGCCAGCAGTTTCTCTATGTATAGCAATCAGCCCCAGCATTTT. This translates into CASSFSMYSNQPQHF. This chain links TRBV27 with TRBJ1-5, with unresolved D. Germline CDR1 reads MNHEY; CDR2 reads SMNVEV (reference sequence). Trimming stripped 3 bases from V and 0 bases from J, with 9 bases between. The CDR3 has 15 amino acids.

The chain carries TRBV28 and TRBJ2-7; D is possibly TRBD1 (5 bases). Germline-derived CDR1 and CDR2 are MDHEN and SYDVKM. The CDR3 runs to 14 residues. Between the trimmed V and J ends, which lost 9 bases and 2 bases, there was a span of 17 bases. The CDR3 coding sequence is TGTGCCAGTGCGCCTACCAGGGTTGCCTACGAGCAGTACTTC. Translating it yields CASAPTRVAYEQYF.

This clone was seen just once. The chain is built from TRBV7-6 and TRBJ1-5; unclear D gene. The CDR3 is 12 amino acids. Between the trimmed V and J ends, which lost 4 bases and 4 bases, there was a span of 5 bases. The V gene's germline CDR1 is SGHVS and CDR2 FNYEAQ. The CDR3 region is CASSSPNQPQHF. The CDR3 bases are TGTGCCAGCAGCTCCCCTAATCAGCCCCAGCATTTT.

The chain uses TRBV9 and TRBJ2-1; tentatively, D is TRBD2 (5 bases). Germline V gene lookup returns CDR1 SGDLS and CDR2 YYNGEE. The CDR3 length is 16 residues. Between the trimmed V and J ends, which lost 3 bases and 0 bases, there was a span of 13 bases. This CDR3 is CASSAGVGSSYNEQFF. The CDR3 region has the DNA TGTGCCAGCAGCGCCGGAGTAGGGAGCTCCTACAATGAGCAGTTCTTC.

On this clone: The junction departs from the called germline gene at one end, perhaps through a read error. This chain joins TRBV7-7 and TRBJ2-1; TRBD2 agrees at 9 bases. The CDR3 contains 16 residues. Germline V gene lookup returns CDR1 SSHAT and CDR2 FNYEAQ (reference sequence). DNA of the CDR3: TGTGCTAGCAGCCTTCTTAGCGGGAGTGCCGCCGTGGAGCAGTTCTTC. It encodes CASSLLSGSAAVEQFF.

The CDR3 loop is CASSGPSGEYNEQFF. As DNA, the CDR3 is TGTGCCAGCAGCGGACCTAGCGGGGAGTACAATGAGCAGTTCTTC. V usage is TRBV11-2 and J usage is TRBJ2-1, with 9 bases matching TRBD2. This CDR3 has 15 residues. J gave up 4 bases and V 5 bases, and 6 bases lay outside the gene matches. Germline V lookup: CDR1 SGHAT, CDR2 FQNNGV.

This chain connects TRBV11-2 to TRBJ2-4, with D possibly TRBD2 on 5 matching bases. Germline V gene data show CDR1 as SGHAT and CDR2 as FQNNGV. V lost 1 base, J lost 7 bases, and 17 bases lay in between. This CDR3 has 16 residues. The DNA for the CDR3 is TGTGCCAGCAGCTTAGGGAGGCTCTCCCTGGGGAACATTCAGTACTTC. It encodes CASSLGRLSLGNIQYF.

V and J are TRBV6-4 and TRBJ2-1; 8 bases map to TRBD1. V dropped 6 bases and J dropped 2; count of bases not matched to a gene: 9. CDR3 size: 16 residues. Germline lookup yields CDR1 MRHNA and CDR2 SNTAGT. CDR3 protein: CASSLQAGGTYNEQFF. The CDR3 nucleotides read TGTGCCAGCAGCCTACAGGCAGGGGGCACCTACAATGAGCAGTTCTTC.

This clone has just one count. The gene calls are TRBV19 and TRBJ1-5, with D tentatively TRBD1 (6 bases). V was shortened by 6 bases and J by 3 bases, with 18 bases between the two germline ends. Germline V gene sequence: CDR1 LNHDA, CDR2 SQIVND (reference sequence). There are 16 residues in the CDR3. The DNA of the CDR3 is TGTGCCAGTAGCTCCGCCGGGGGGGCTGTCAATCAGCCCCAGCATTTT. It is translated as CASSSAGGAVNQPQHF.